This T cell receptor beta chain was found in a study of OX40 agonist ivuxolimab in advanced cancers. Study in general: Ivuxolimab, an agonist antibody against OX40 (CD134), was given to patients. Study-wide results and caveats: Expanded clones were, on average, more numerous among CD8+ T cells than CD4+.

V gave up 6 bases and J gave up 5 bases, with 25 bases separating them. The CDR3 has 17 amino acids. Germline V gene lookup returns CDR1 MDHEN and CDR2 SYDVKM. The data were produced by immunoSEQ multiplex PCR, yet TCRdb's version contains in-frame clones alone and is incomplete. The table records more than 75,000 clones, approximately 91% of them present only once. About this clone itself: No antigen is known for it.

The starting material was CD4+ or CD8+ T cells sorted from blood, obtained in a trial of the OX40 agonist ivuxolimab. The chain links TRBV28 to TRBJ2-5, with D tentatively TRBD2 (5 bases). This receptor was taken from an adult with an advanced solid tumor such as melanoma, head and neck, liver or kidney cancer. The CDR3 spells CASRGGGSSYNRETQYF. The DNA for the CDR3 is TGTGCCAGCAGGGGCGGTGGGAGTTCCTACAACCGGGAGACCCAGTACTTC. The whole variable domain, remainder taken from reference TRBV28 and TRBJ2-5, is DVKVTQSSRYLVKRTGEKVFLECVQDMDHENMFWYRQDPGLGLRLIYFSYDVKMKEKGDIPEGYSVSREKKERFSLILESASTNQTSMYLCASRGGGSSYNRETQYFGPGTRLLVL.